These 29 T cell receptor beta chains were all obtained from the same sample, sequenced in a study of cytomegalovirus exposure and HLA in healthy donors (dated by TCRdb to 2017 to 2019). Libraries were made using the immunoSEQ multiplex PCR assay. For the multiplex PCR, a mixture combining 60 forward primers for TCR Vbeta segments and 13 reverse primers for TCR Jbeta segments was used. TCRdb took over this immuneACCESS table, retaining in-frame rearrangements with V and J assigned. Such tables are incomplete; in checked studies, under half of the missing clones stem from an unresolved V gene, and the remainder is unexplained. The sample table records about 160,000 clones; 80% of these occur just once. The biggest ten clones account for about 1.3% of the sample. What was sequenced was PBMCs. These receptors were taken from a young man in good health and CMV-seronegative.

The rearrangement links TRBV2 to TRBJ1-2; the match to TRBD1 covers 7 bases. The CDR3 is 14 amino acids. Germline lookup yields CDR1 SNHLY and CDR2 FYNNEI. J gave up 0 bases and V 7 bases, and 5 bases lay outside the gene matches. The CDR3 spells CASKTGPANYGYTF. In nucleotides, the CDR3 is TGTGCCAGCAAGACAGGGCCAGCTAACTATGGCTACACCTTC.

This rearrangement joins TRBV28 to TRBJ2-7; 8 positions agree with TRBD2. This CDR3 region has 13 residues. In germline, CDR1 is MDHEN, CDR2 SYDVKM. The DNA of the CDR3 is TGTGCTTCACAAGGCGGGGGGCCGGGCGAGCAGTACTTC. Amino acids: CASQGGGPGEQYF.

The sample holds a few counts of this clone. The gene calls are TRBV5-4 and TRBJ2-1, with 11 nucleotides matching TRBD2. The CDR3 is 16 residues long. V dropped 0 bases and J dropped 10; count of bases not matched to a gene: 9. The germline CDR1 and CDR2 sequences are SGHNT and YYREEE (reference sequence). The CDR3 nucleotides are TGTGCCAGCAGCTTGGGACTAGCGGGAACCCGAGGCGAGCAGTTCTTC. This codes for CASSLGLAGTRGEQFF.

Remarks on this clone: Relative to the germline gene, one junction end is altered; a read error may explain this. The V call is TRBV7-9, the J call TRBJ1-2, with D tentatively TRBD1 (5 bases). Germline V lookup: CDR1 SEHNR, CDR2 FQNEAQ (reference sequence). The CDR3 totals 18 residues. As DNA, the CDR3 is TGTTCCAGCAGCTTAACGTCGGGGGGGGACTTCTACCGCTATGGCTACACCTTC. Residues: CSSSLTSGGDFYRYGYTF.

The chain combines TRBV30 with TRBJ2-3, with 8 bases that match TRBD1. The CDR3 runs to 15 residues. Germline CDR1 and CDR2: GTSNPN and SVGIG (reference sequence). Unmatched junction bases numbered 9, after V lost 7 bases and J lost 0 bases. Written as DNA, the CDR3 is TGTGCCTCCCGGGACAGGATAACTAGCACAGATACGCAGTATTTT. It translates to CASRDRITSTDTQYF. The full variable domain, its missing parts supplied by reference TRBV30 and TRBJ2-3, is SQTIHQWPATLVQPVGSPLSLECTVEGTSNPNLYWYRQAAGRGLQLLFYSVGIGQISSEVPQNLSASRPQDRQFILSSKKLLLSDSGFYLCASRDRITSTDTQYFGPGTRLTVL.

This rearrangement joins TRBV9 to TRBJ2-1; unclear D gene. V dropped 0 bases and J dropped 4 bases, with 5 bases sitting between them. CDR1 and CDR2 from the germline V gene are SGDLS and YYNGEE. The CDR3 covers 13 residues. The CDR3 DNA sequence: TGTGCCAGCAGCGTAGGACAATACAATGAGCAGTTCTTC. Amino acids: CASSVGQYNEQFF.

The chain joins TRBV4-3 to TRBJ2-1; possible D gene TRBD2, 5 bases. CDR3 length: 18 amino acids. The ends were cut back, 4 bases at V and 0 bases at J, with 19 bases in the middle. Germline CDR1 LGHNA, CDR2 YSLEER. CDR3 sequence: CASSRIGNRDFSYNEQFF. CDR3 coding DNA: TGCGCCAGCAGCCGCATTGGTAACCGGGATTTCTCCTACAATGAGCAGTTCTTC.

V gene TRBV6-5 combines with J gene TRBJ2-7, with 7 nucleotides matching TRBD2. J was trimmed by 6 bases and V by 4 bases; bases with no gene match: 12. The CDR3 consists of 15 residues. CDR1 and CDR2 (germline): MNHEY, SVGAGI. The CDR3 region has the DNA TGTGCCAGCAGTTGGGGGGGACCTCGGGCCAGCGAGCAGTACTTC. This encodes CASSWGGPRASEQYF.

The chain joins TRBV7-2 to TRBJ2-1; a weak D match, TRBD2 (5 bases). Germline V lookup: CDR1 SGHTA, CDR2 FQGNSA. Trimming cost V 1 base and J 6 bases, with 16 bases left between them. This CDR3 is 16 amino acids long. In DNA form, the CDR3 reads TGTGCCAGCAGCTTAGGTAGCCTAGCTGGGTTCAATGAGCAGTTCTTC. Residues: CASSLGSLAGFNEQFF. The variable domain in full, with the rest retrieved from reference TRBV7-2 and TRBJ2-1, is GAGVSQSPSNKVTEKGKDVELRCDPISGHTALYWYRQSLGQGLEFLIYFQGNSAPDKSGLPSDRFSAERTGGSVSTLTIQRTQQEDSAVYLCASSLGSLAGFNEQFFGPGTRLTVL.

CDR3 in amino acids: CASSQPGTGVDTQYF. CDR3 nucleotide sequence: TGTGCCAGCAGTCAACCCGGGACAGGGGTAGATACGCAGTATTTT. V and J are TRBV6-5 and TRBJ2-3, with 10 bases matching TRBD1. V was pared by 5 bases and J by 5 bases, with 7 bases of the junction left unmatched. Germline assignment: CDR1 MNHEY and CDR2 SVGAGI. This CDR3 is built from 15 residues.

This clone came up once. The chain carries TRBV4-3 and TRBJ2-2, with 9 bases aligning to TRBD2. This CDR3 comprises 18 residues. The V gene end was trimmed by 1 base and the J gene end by 2 bases; junction bases not matched to a gene: 8. CDR1 is LGHNA, CDR2 YSLEER, per germline. This CDR3 is CASSQGLAGAFNTGELFF. CDR3 DNA sequence: TGCGCCAGCAGCCAAGGGTTAGCGGGGGCCTTTAACACCGGGGAGCTGTTTTTT.

The chain combines TRBV28 with TRBJ2-5; the match to TRBD1 covers 9 bases. Per the germline V gene, CDR1 is MDHEN and CDR2 is SYDVKM. This CDR3 is 16 amino acids long. V gave up 0 bases and J gave up 0 bases; unmatched junction bases: 2. The CDR3: CASSLWGTGNQETQYF. DNA of the CDR3: TGTGCCAGCAGTTTATGGGGGACAGGGAACCAAGAGACCCAGTACTTC.

V is TRBV7-6 and J is TRBJ2-5; the match to TRBD2 covers 13 bases. Gene TRBJ2-7 matches the end of the DNA better, so the J call may be wrong. CDR3 length: 19 residues. The germline CDR1 and CDR2 sequences are SGHVS and FNYEAQ. The DNA of the CDR3 is TGTGCCAGCAGCTTAAGAGCGCCGCGACTAGCGGGAGGCCGCTACGAGCAGTACTTC. It codes for CASSLRAPRLAGGRYEQYF.

V gene TRBV19 combines with J gene TRBJ2-2, with TRBD1 matching over 8 bases. V lost 6 bases, J lost 4 bases, and 4 bases stayed unmatched. CDR1 and CDR2 (germline): LNHDA, SQIVND (reference sequence). This CDR3 spans 14 amino acids. CDR3 amino acids: CASRGTGPTGELFF. DNA for the CDR3: TGTGCCAGTAGGGGGACAGGTCCCACCGGGGAGCTGTTTTTT.

The chain carries TRBV19 and TRBJ2-7; D may be TRBD2 (6 bases). Per the germline V gene, CDR1 is LNHDA and CDR2 is SQIVND (reference sequence). The germline V and J ends were trimmed by 7 bases and 6 bases, with 13 bases remaining between them. The CDR3 is 12 amino acids. CDR3 sequence (DNA): TGTGCCAGTACTCCGGAGGGTGGCGAGCAGTACTTC. Its translation is CASTPEGGEQYF. Full variable domain (outside the CDR3, taken from reference TRBV19 and TRBJ2-7): DGGITQSPKYLFRKEGQNVTLSCEQNLNHDAMYWYRQDPGQGLRLIYYSQIVNDFQKGDIAEGYSVSREKKESFPLTVTSAQKNPTAFYLCASTPEGGEQYFGPGTRLTVT.

This chain joins TRBV6-5 and TRBJ1-2; 12 nucleotides agree with TRBD1. The CDR3 runs 15 residues. V shed 6 bases, J shed 2 bases, and the junction held 4 bases outside the gene matches. The germline CDR1 and CDR2 sequences are MNHEY and SVGAGI. The CDR3 coding sequence is TGTGCCAGCAGCCAGGGACAGGGGGCGAACTATGGCTACACCTTC. Translation: CASSQGQGANYGYTF.

The chain combines TRBV5-4 with TRBJ1-1; possible D gene TRBD1, 5 bases. The germline gives CDR1 SGHNT, CDR2 YYREEE (reference sequence). This CDR3 region has 15 residues. Trimming shortened V by 4 bases and J by 1 base, and 14 bases separated the two germline ends. The CDR3 DNA follows: TGTGCCAGCAGCCTGGAGGGGCTGGCGAACACTGAAGCTTTCTTT. Translating it yields CASSLEGLANTEAFF.

This chain connects TRBV30 to TRBJ2-2; possible D gene TRBD1, 5 bases. V was clipped by 0 bases and J by 4 bases, with 9 bases between them. The CDR3 is made up of 14 amino acids. Germline V gene data show CDR1 as GTSNPN and CDR2 as SVGIG (reference sequence). CDR3 bases: TGTGCCTGGAGTGTAACCAGGGCCACCGGGGAGCTGTTTTTT. This codes for CAWSVTRATGELFF.

The genes are TRBV28 and TRBJ1-1, with D uncertain. Germline lookup yields CDR1 MDHEN and CDR2 SYDVKM. The CDR3 spans 15 residues. The V and J ends lost 0 bases and 3 bases respectively, with 11 bases between them. The CDR3 bases are TGTGCCAGCAGTTTATGGCGGGTTAGGGACACTGAAGCTTTCTTT. It yields the protein CASSLWRVRDTEAFF.

The chain has TRBV5-1 and TRBJ2-1, with 10 bases identical to TRBD2. Per the germline V gene, CDR1 is SGHRS and CDR2 is YFSETQ. The CDR3 runs to 17 residues. The ends lost 0 bases at V and 3 bases at J; junction bases unmatched: 6. CDR3 amino acids: CASSLATSGIHYNEQFF. The CDR3 DNA reads TGCGCCAGCAGCTTGGCTACTAGCGGGATACACTACAATGAGCAGTTCTTC.

V usage is TRBV11-3 and J usage is TRBJ2-7; D ambiguous. Trimming pared 4 bases from V and 3 bases from J, leaving 4 bases between. Germline V gene sequence: CDR1 SGHNT, CDR2 YENEEA. The CDR3 covers 11 residues. The CDR3 DNA follows: TGTGCCAGCAGCTCTAGCTACGAGCAGTACTTC. It is translated as CASSSSYEQYF.

This CDR3 reads CASSLEAARGYTF. The CDR3 nucleotides are TGTGCCAGCAGCTTAGAAGCGGCCAGGGGCTACACCTTC. V gene TRBV11-2 combines with J gene TRBJ1-2; D is ambiguous. The germline gives CDR1 SGHAT, CDR2 FQNNGV. This CDR3 region has 13 residues. V lost 0 bases and J 8 bases, leaving 10 bases between the germline ends.

The chain joins TRBV11-2 to TRBJ1-2; no definite D call. The germline CDR1 and CDR2 sequences are SGHAT and FQNNGV. This CDR3 has 15 residues. Between the trimmed V and J ends, which lost 4 bases and 0 bases, there was a span of 12 bases. The CDR3 reads CASSSTSAANYGYTF. CDR3 nucleotides: TGTGCCAGCAGCTCCACCTCCGCAGCTAACTATGGCTACACCTTC.

This rearrangement joins TRBV28 to TRBJ2-2, with 10 bases fitting TRBD1. The germline gives CDR1 MDHEN, CDR2 SYDVKM. The ends lost 2 bases at V and 8 bases at J; junction bases unmatched: 2. This CDR3 comprises 14 residues. The CDR3 nucleotides read TGTGCCAGCAGTTTAGGGACAGGGGCAGGGGAGCTGTTTTTT. This codes for CASSLGTGAGELFF.

This chain joins TRBV28 and TRBJ1-2, with 9 nucleotides matching TRBD1. CDR1 MDHEN and CDR2 SYDVKM come from the germline V gene. J gave up 7 bases and V 5 bases, and 8 bases lay outside the gene matches. The CDR3 is 14 amino acids. The CDR3: CASSPGQGPGGYTF. The CDR3 DNA is TGTGCCAGCAGTCCGGGACAGGGCCCTGGTGGCTACACCTTC.

The chain combines TRBV4-2 with TRBJ1-5; D ambiguous. Trimming removed 0 bases at V and 5 bases at J, with 5 bases between. Per germline, CDR1 LGHNA and CDR2 YNFKEQ. The CDR3 runs 13 residues. CDR3 coding DNA: TGTGCCAGCAGCCAAGACGGGGATCAGCCCCAGCATTTT. Its protein product is CASSQDGDQPQHF.

The chain combines TRBV6-5 with TRBJ1-3, with 9 nucleotides matching TRBD1. The CDR3 has 12 amino acids. After removal of 11 bases from V and 6 bases from J, the junction contained 5 bases not matched to a gene. Per germline, CDR1 MNHEY and CDR2 SVGAGI. The CDR3 DNA is TGTGCCCCCGGGACAGGGAAAAACACCATATATTTT. Its protein is CAPGTGKNTIYF.

The chain combines TRBV19 with TRBJ2-2; 10 positions match TRBD2. This CDR3 has 18 amino acids. Germline V CDR1 and CDR2: LNHDA, SQIVND (reference sequence). Trimming at V came to 3 bases and at J to 1 base, leaving 8 bases not matched to a gene. The CDR3 region has the DNA TGTGCCAGTAGTATTTTAGTAGCGGGGGGCGGGAACACCGGGGAGCTGTTTTTT. It yields the protein CASSILVAGGGNTGELFF.

The rearrangement uses TRBV28 and TRBJ2-1; tentative D call: TRBD2 (7 bases). Germline loops: CDR1 MDHEN, CDR2 SYDVKM. Trimming cost V 4 bases and J 3 bases, with 10 bases left between them. CDR3 length equals 14 residues. CDR3 residues: CASSWGGGYNEQFF. Here the CDR3 DNA reads TGTGCCAGCAGTTGGGGAGGGGGCTACAATGAGCAGTTCTTC.